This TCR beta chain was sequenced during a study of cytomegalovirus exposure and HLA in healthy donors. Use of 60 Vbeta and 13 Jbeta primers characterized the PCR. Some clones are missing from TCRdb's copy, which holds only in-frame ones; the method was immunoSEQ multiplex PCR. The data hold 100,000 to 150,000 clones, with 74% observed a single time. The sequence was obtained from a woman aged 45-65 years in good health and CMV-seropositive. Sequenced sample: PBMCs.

CDR3: CASSKLGGSGNTIYF. The CDR3 nucleotides read TGTGCCAGCAGCAAACTTGGAGGCTCTGGAAACACCATATATTTT. The chain is built from TRBV21-1 and TRBJ1-3. TRBV21-1 has pseudogene status. CDR3 length equals 15 residues.